This T cell receptor (beta chain) was retrieved from a study of cytomegalovirus exposure and HLA in healthy donors. Study-level points and caveats: Specific recognition of CMV antigens was confirmed in vitro for three chains (all CMV-associated).

Separation from the approximately 710-subject first cohort characterized the 120-subject validation cohort, to which the donors belonged. TCRdb's copy holds only in-frame clones and misses some; the assay was immunoSEQ multiplex PCR. The table has 110,000 or so clones, about 85% seen once; the top ten hold approximately 2.9%. About this clone itself: Its antigen is still unknown.

V shed 3 bases and J 5 bases; nucleotides not matched to a gene: 10. The CDR3 totals 17 residues. CDR1 SGHDT and CDR2 YYEEEE come from the germline V gene. This chain connects TRBV5-6 to TRBJ1-4; 10 nucleotides line up with TRBD1. This clonotype was sampled from a woman aged 18-35 years in good health and CMV-seronegative. The specimen was PBMCs. CDR3 in DNA: TGTGCCAGCAGCTCTATTACTCGGGACAGGGGAAATGAAAAACTGTTTTTT. Amino acids: CASSSITRDRGNEKLFF.